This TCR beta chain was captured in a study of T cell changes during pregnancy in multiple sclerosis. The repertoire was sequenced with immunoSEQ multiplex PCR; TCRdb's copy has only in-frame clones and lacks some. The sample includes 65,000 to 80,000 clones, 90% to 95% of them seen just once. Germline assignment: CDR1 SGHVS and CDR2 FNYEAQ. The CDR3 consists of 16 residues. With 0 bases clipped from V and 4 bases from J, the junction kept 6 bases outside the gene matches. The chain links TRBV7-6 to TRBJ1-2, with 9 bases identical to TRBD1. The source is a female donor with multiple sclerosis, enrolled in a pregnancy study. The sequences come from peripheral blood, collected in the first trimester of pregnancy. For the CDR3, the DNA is TGTGCCAGCAGCTTAGCGAGACAGGGGGGGAGCTATGGCTACACCTTC. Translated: CASSLARQGGSYGYTF.